The rows below give T cell receptor beta chains drawn from one sample of a study of regulatory T cells in long-lasting Graves disease. A single record per CDR3 protein comes from TCRdb applying MiXCR to the multiplex PCR reads. The sample has some 250,000 distinct CDR3 sequences; under 20% are singletons. These data are also associated with another study on T cells in Graves' hyperthyroidism and ophthalmopathy.

Here the sequenced sample was peripheral blood mononuclear cells (PBMCs), taken at new diagnosis, from a patient treated with antithyroid drugs. These receptors all come from a woman in her 30s with Graves disease. CDR3s include the opening cysteine and the closing phenylalanine or tryptophan. The order of the fields is clone size, D gene, V gene, J gene, CDR3 protein, CDR3 DNA. D genes are given only for firm matches. The size entry is marked missing in some rows and otherwise reads once, few, many or a size class.

clone size: many
D gene: -
V gene: TRBV7-2
J gene: TRBJ2-1
CDR3 protein: CASSFVGGPNEQFF
CDR3 DNA: TGTGCCAGCAGCTTTGTGGGGGGTCCGAATGAGCAGTTCTTC

clone size: many
D gene: -
V gene: TRBV4-2
J gene: TRBJ1-1
CDR3 protein: CASSQDRGFTEAFF
CDR3 DNA: TGTGCCAGCAGCCAAGACCGGGGATTCACTGAAGCTTTCTTT

clone size: many
D gene: -
V gene: TRBV13
J gene: TRBJ1-1
CDR3 protein: CASSSLLNVWGYTEAFF
CDR3 DNA: TGTGCCAGCAGCTCCCTGTTAAACGTTTGGGGGTACACTGAAGCTTTCTTT

clone size: many
D gene: TRBD2
V gene: TRBV12-3/TRBV12-4
J gene: TRBJ2-1
CDR3 protein: CASSFERGGSDEQFF
CDR3 DNA: TGTGCCAGCAGTTTTGAGCGGGGGGGCTCCGATGAGCAGTTCTTC

clone size: many
D gene: TRBD2
V gene: TRBV7-9
J gene: TRBJ2-3
CDR3 protein: CASSPRGGKTDTQYF
CDR3 DNA: TGTGCCAGCAGCCCCCGCGGGGGGAAGACAGATACGCAGTATTTT

clone size: few
D gene: TRBD1
V gene: TRBV10-3
J gene: TRBJ1-1
CDR3 protein: CAISEDRDRSQAFF
CDR3 DNA: TGTGCCATCAGTGAGGACCGGGACAGGAGTCAAGCTTTCTTT

clone size: many
D gene: -
V gene: TRBV19
J gene: TRBJ2-3
CDR3 protein: CASSTDRGVLPDTQYF
CDR3 DNA: TGTGCCAGTAGTACTGATCGAGGGGTCCTGCCAGATACGCAGTATTTT

clone size: many
D gene: TRBD2
V gene: TRBV6-1
J gene: TRBJ2-3
CDR3 protein: CASSHIAGGIDTQYF
CDR3 DNA: TGTGCCAGCAGCCACATAGCGGGGGGGATCGATACGCAGTATTTT

clone size: many
D gene: -
V gene: TRBV11-2
J gene: TRBJ2-7
CDR3 protein: CASRRLLEGSYEQYF
CDR3 DNA: TGTGCCAGCAGGAGGCTTCTTGAGGGTTCCTACGAGCAGTACTTC

clone size: many
D gene: TRBD2
V gene: TRBV20-1
J gene: TRBJ2-7
CDR3 protein: CSARTAGGRYEQYF
CDR3 DNA: TGCAGTGCTAGGACGGCGGGGGGGCGGTACGAGCAGTACTTC

clone size: many
D gene: TRBD1
V gene: TRBV7-8
J gene: TRBJ1-3
CDR3 protein: CASSLAMAGGSGNTIYF
CDR3 DNA: TGTGCCAGCAGCTTAGCGATGGCAGGGGGCTCTGGAAACACCATATATTTT

clone size: many
D gene: TRBD1
V gene: TRBV7-9
J gene: TRBJ2-5
CDR3 protein: CASSRDRGARETQYF
CDR3 DNA: TGTGCCAGCAGCCGGGACAGGGGTGCGAGAGAGACCCAGTACTTC

clone size: many
D gene: -
V gene: TRBV2
J gene: TRBJ1-1
CDR3 protein: CASRPETGWDTEAFF
CDR3 DNA: TGTGCCAGCAGGCCCGAGACAGGATGGGACACTGAAGCTTTCTTT

clone size: many
D gene: -
V gene: TRBV9
J gene: TRBJ2-7
CDR3 protein: CASSVTSSYEQYF
CDR3 DNA: TGTGCCAGCAGCGTAACCAGCTCCTACGAGCAGTACTTC

clone size: many
D gene: -
V gene: TRBV2
J gene: TRBJ2-5
CDR3 protein: CASSSQVQETQYF
CDR3 DNA: TGTGCCAGCAGTTCTCAGGTTCAAGAGACCCAGTACTTC

clone size: many
D gene: -
V gene: TRBV7-8
J gene: TRBJ1-4
CDR3 protein: CATKARANEKLFF
CDR3 DNA: TGTGCCACCAAAGCTAGGGCGAATGAAAAACTGTTTTTT

clone size: many
D gene: TRBD1
V gene: TRBV18
J gene: TRBJ1-6
CDR3 protein: CASSPDRGSNSPLHF
CDR3 DNA: TGTGCCAGCTCACCAGACAGGGGTAGTAATTCACCCCTCCACTTT

clone size: many
D gene: TRBD2
V gene: TRBV20-1
J gene: TRBJ2-3
CDR3 protein: CSAEGASGGNTDTQYF
CDR3 DNA: TGCAGTGCTGAGGGGGCTAGCGGGGGGAATACAGATACGCAGTATTTT

clone size: many
D gene: -
V gene: TRBV20-1
J gene: TRBJ2-1
CDR3 protein: CSARGPSGDEQFF
CDR3 DNA: TGCAGTGCTAGAGGTCCGAGCGGCGATGAGCAGTTCTTC

clone size: -
D gene: TRBD1
V gene: TRBV5-6
J gene: TRBJ1-2
CDR3 protein: CASSHNTGVDGYTF
CDR3 DNA: TGTGCCAGCAGCCACAACACAGGGGTGGATGGCTACACCTTC

clone size: many
D gene: -
V gene: TRBV11-3
J gene: TRBJ1-1
CDR3 protein: CASSLDGGRDTEAFF
CDR3 DNA: TGTGCCAGCAGCTTAGACGGGGGCCGAGACACTGAAGCTTTCTTT

clone size: many
D gene: -
V gene: TRBV4-1
J gene: TRBJ1-1
CDR3 protein: CASSQGGDHTEAFF
CDR3 DNA: TGCGCCAGCAGCCAAGGGGGGGATCACACTGAAGCTTTCTTT

clone size: many
D gene: TRBD1
V gene: TRBV6-2/TRBV6-3
J gene: TRBJ1-2
CDR3 protein: CASRGRTGGARSNYGYTF
CDR3 DNA: TGTGCCAGCAGGGGAAGGACAGGGGGCGCGAGGAGTAACTATGGCTACACCTTC

clone size: few
D gene: TRBD1
V gene: TRBV19
J gene: TRBJ1-4
CDR3 protein: CASSIQGASEKLFF
CDR3 DNA: TGTGCCAGTAGTATACAGGGGGCGAGTGAAAAACTGTTTTTT

clone size: -
D gene: -
V gene: TRBV11-2
J gene: TRBJ2-7
CDR3 protein: CASRGQGNYEQYF
CDR3 DNA: TGTGCCAGCAGGGGACAAGGGAACTACGAGCAGTACTTC

clone size: few
D gene: -
V gene: TRBV7-9
J gene: TRBJ1-6
CDR3 protein: CASSLMGLGNSPLHF
CDR3 DNA: TGTGCCAGCAGCTTAATGGGCTTAGGGAATTCACCCCTCCACTTT

clone size: -
D gene: -
V gene: TRBV7-2
J gene: TRBJ2-7
CDR3 protein: CASSLGRGVWEQYF
CDR3 DNA: TGTGCCAGCAGCCTGGGTAGGGGGGTTTGGGAGCAGTACTTC